A selection of T cell receptor beta chains follows, all from one sample in a study of radiotherapy plus CTLA-4 blockade in lung cancer. Data came from immunoSEQ multiplex PCR; TCRdb stores just in-frame clones and leaves some out. The sample gives over 50,000 clones, around 79% of which show up once; 15% to 20% is in the top ten. The source material was peripheral blood, sampled from a patient treated with radiotherapy plus ipilimumab. The receptors were sampled from a human donor with non-small cell lung cancer who had a complete response to radiotherapy plus ipilimumab. CDR3s include the opening cysteine and the closing phenylalanine or tryptophan. A D gene is named only where the DNA matches it firmly. Only part of the rows carry a size: once, few, many, or a class if the clone is expanded.

NA	TRBJ2-7	TRBV18	NA	CASSPTTRRGAGEQYF	TGTGCCAGCTCACCTACAACGAGGAGAGGCGCGGGCGAGCAGTACTTC
NA	TRBJ1-1	TRBV7-2	TRBD1	CASSYTGGAPEAFF	TGTGCCAGCAGCTACACAGGGGGCGCACCCGAAGCTTTCTTT
NA	TRBJ2-5	TRBV28	TRBD2	CASSAGLAGQETQYF	TGTGCCAGCAGTGCAGGACTAGCGGGACAAGAGACCCAGTACTTC
NA	TRBJ2-1	TRBV11-2	TRBD2	CASSSAGVTKEQFF	TGTGCCAGCAGCTCAGCGGGGGTGACTAAGGAGCAGTTCTTC
NA	TRBJ2-4	TRBV7-8	NA	CASSFDRLLVTAKNIQYF	TGTGCCAGCAGTTTCGACAGACTTTTAGTAACTGCCAAAAACATTCAGTACTTC
once	TRBJ1-5	TRBV30	TRBD1	CAWSVRGTGDQPQHF	TGTGCCTGGAGTGTACGGGGGACAGGGGATCAGCCCCAGCATTTT
NA	TRBJ1-2	TRBV6-6	NA	CASSSSPQGFGYTF	TGTGCCAGCAGTTCCTCTCCACAGGGTTTTGGCTACACCTTC
NA	TRBJ2-1	TRBV5-1	TRBD2	CASSLAGGRGSEQFF	TGCGCCAGCAGCTTAGCGGGGGGGCGTGGGTCTGAGCAGTTCTTC
NA	TRBJ2-5	TRBV15	TRBD1	CATSRDRGQETQYF	TGTGCCACCTCGCGGGACAGGGGCCAAGAGACCCAGTACTTC
NA	TRBJ1-2	TRBV7-2	TRBD1	CASSLAGQVDGYTF	TGTGCCAGCAGCTTAGCGGGACAGGTTGATGGCTACACCTTC
NA	TRBJ2-3	TRBV7-9	NA	CASSSRGTDTQYF	TGTGCCAGCAGCTCCCGGGGCACAGATACGCAGTATTTT
NA	TRBJ2-5	TRBV2	NA	CASETWGLQETQYF	TGTGCCAGCGAGACATGGGGGCTGCAAGAGACCCAGTACTTC
NA	TRBJ2-2	TRBV19	TRBD1	CASSIGDRDVGELFF	TGTGCCAGTAGTATTGGGGACAGGGATGTCGGGGAGCTGTTTTTT
NA	TRBJ2-1	TRBV10-1	NA	CASSTGGLANLEQFF	TGCGCCAGCAGCACAGGGGGACTAGCTAACCTGGAGCAGTTCTTC
once	TRBJ1-2	TRBV15	NA	CATSSRGKNYGYTF	TGTGCCACTTCCTCTCGCGGCAAAAACTATGGCTACACCTTC
NA	TRBJ2-1	TRBV4-1	TRBD2	CASSHLTSVTYNEQFF	TGCGCCAGCAGCCATCTGACTAGCGTCACCTACAATGAGCAGTTCTTC
NA	TRBJ2-7	TRBV5-1	NA	CASSFSLPNRQVYEQYF	TGCGCCAGCAGCTTCAGTTTACCCAATCGACAGGTCTACGAGCAGTACTTC
NA	TRBJ1-4	TRBV18	TRBD1	CASSPGTDNEKLFF	TGTGCCAGCTCACCCGGGACAGATAATGAAAAACTGTTTTTT
few	TRBJ2-3	TRBV4-3	NA	CASGRDFTDTQYF	TGCGCCAGCGGGCGGGACTTCACAGATACGCAGTATTTT
few	TRBJ1-1	TRBV10-3	TRBD1	CAIREGQGGPEAFF	TGTGCCATCAGGGAGGGACAGGGGGGGCCGGAAGCTTTCTTT
NA	TRBJ1-2	TRBV4-2	TRBD1	CASSQDRGQGRRNYGYTF	TGTGCCAGCAGCCAAGATAGGGGACAGGGACGAAGGAACTATGGCTACACCTTC
NA	TRBJ1-2	TRBV9	TRBD1	CASSVQLMTHGTGWGYTF	TGTGCCAGCAGCGTCCAACTAATGACCCACGGGACAGGATGGGGCTACACCTTC
NA	TRBJ1-6	TRBV19	NA	CASSGIQGFYNSPLHF	TGTGCCAGTAGTGGAATACAGGGTTTCTATAATTCACCCCTCCACTTT
NA	TRBJ2-1	TRBV9	NA	CASSTQTEVYNEQFF	TGTGCCAGCAGCACCCAGACAGAGGTATACAATGAGCAGTTCTTC
few	TRBJ1-4	TRBV14	TRBD1	CASSRDRGEKLFF	TGTGCCAGCAGCCGGGACAGGGGCGAAAAACTGTTTTTT
NA	TRBJ1-1	TRBV2	NA	CASSRGAPTEAFF	TGTGCCAGCAGCCGGGGGGCCCCCACTGAAGCTTTCTTT
NA	TRBJ2-3	TRBV5-1	NA	CASKIVGTDTQYF	TGCGCCAGCAAGATAGTGGGCACAGATACGCAGTATTTT
NA	TRBJ1-2	TRBV19	NA	CASSRVNYGYTF	TGTGCCAGTAGTCGTGTTAACTATGGCTACACCTTC
NA	TRBJ2-3	TRBV5-4	TRBD2	CASSLTSGVNTDTQYF	TGTGCCAGCAGCTTGACTAGCGGGGTGAACACAGATACGCAGTATTTT
NA	TRBJ2-5	TRBV19	TRBD1	CASSMIGTGYRKETQYF	TGTGCCAGTAGTATGATTGGGACAGGGTATCGAAAAGAGACCCAGTACTTC
few	TRBJ2-1	TRBV5-1	TRBD2	CASSLSVTSDYNEQFF	TGCGCCAGCAGCTTGTCTGTGACTAGCGACTACAATGAGCAGTTCTTC
NA	TRBJ1-2	TRBV7-9	NA	CASSLSSSGSRYGYTF	TGTGCCAGCAGCTTAAGTTCCAGCGGATCGAGGTATGGCTACACCTTC
NA	TRBJ1-1	TRBV7-9	NA	CASSLMLRENTEAFF	TGTGCCAGCAGCTTAATGTTAAGAGAGAACACTGAAGCTTTCTTT
few	TRBJ1-5	TRBV7-2	NA	CASSFSPGINQPQHF	TGTGCCAGCAGCTTCTCCCCAGGGATTAATCAGCCCCAGCATTTT
NA	TRBJ1-4	TRBV10-1	NA	CASSEGTAGSNEKLFF	TGCGCCAGCAGTGAAGGAACCGCGGGTTCGAATGAAAAACTGTTTTTT
NA	TRBJ2-6	TRBV27	NA	CASSLTTGANVLTF	TGTGCCAGCAGTTTGACAACTGGGGCCAACGTCCTGACTTTC
NA	TRBJ1-1	TRBV23-1	TRBD1	CASSQRLQGVSEAFF	TGCGCCAGCAGCCAGCGCCTACAGGGGGTATCTGAAGCTTTCTTT
NA	TRBJ1-4	TRBV29-1	NA	CSVTRGNEKLFF	TGCAGCGTGACCAGGGGAAATGAAAAACTGTTTTTT
NA	TRBJ2-3	TRBV2	NA	CASSEGIVLDTQYF	TGTGCCAGCAGTGAAGGTATAGTCCTGGATACGCAGTATTTT
NA	TRBJ1-2	TRBV30	NA	CAWRGVIYGYTF	TGTGCCTGGAGAGGAGTTATCTATGGCTACACCTTC
NA	TRBJ1-2	TRBV7-2	TRBD1	CASSSQRQGGDGYTF	TGTGCCAGCAGCTCCCAGCGACAGGGGGGGGACGGCTACACCTTC
NA	TRBJ2-1	TRBV6-1	NA	CASSETSGRYNEQFF	TGTGCCAGCAGTGAGACGAGCGGCAGATACAATGAGCAGTTCTTC
NA	TRBJ2-3	TRBV9	TRBD2	CASSGPSGGIPFPADTQYF	TGTGCCAGCAGCGGACCTAGCGGGGGGATCCCCTTTCCGGCAGATACGCAGTATTTT
NA	TRBJ1-2	TRBV7-9	NA	CASSLGQATGFYTF	TGTGCCAGCAGCTTAGGGCAGGCCACGGGGTTCTACACCTTC
NA	TRBJ2-3	TRBV7-2	NA	CASSLVVAATTDTQYF	TGTGCCAGCAGCTTAGTGGTAGCGGCTACCACAGATACGCAGTATTTT
NA	TRBJ2-1	TRBV15	NA	CATSRAESYNEQFF	TGTGCCACCAGCCGAGCGGAGTCCTACAATGAGCAGTTCTTC
NA	TRBJ1-6	TRBV18	NA	CASSPPEDSPLHF	TGTGCCAGCTCACCACCGGAGGATTCACCCCTCCACTTT
NA	TRBJ2-1	TRBV7-9	NA	CASSLFWGDEQFF	TGTGCCAGCAGCTTATTTTGGGGGGATGAGCAGTTCTTC
NA	TRBJ2-3	TRBV30	TRBD2	CAWSLRGAGADTQYF	TGTGCCTGGAGTCTACGCGGAGCGGGGGCAGATACGCAGTATTTT
NA	TRBJ2-3	TRBV30	TRBD1	CALGPGTGSTDTQYF	TGTGCTCTGGGGCCCGGGACAGGAAGCACAGATACGCAGTATTTT
NA	TRBJ2-7	TRBV10-1	NA	CASSGNREYEQYF	TGCGCCAGCAGTGGAAACAGGGAGTACGAGCAGTACTTC
once	TRBJ2-1	TRBV27	NA	CASRLRLESSYNEQFF	TGTGCCAGCAGACTGAGACTGGAGAGCTCCTACAATGAGCAGTTCTTC